A single sample is the source of the 32 T cell receptor beta chains below, sequenced in a study of blood T cell repertoires in COVID-19. Using immunoSEQ multiplex PCR, the repertoire was profiled, and TCRdb retains in-frame clones only, with some absent. The data contain around 130,000 clones, more than 70% of them seen just once; the ten biggest clones take up approximately 1.8%. The sequenced material came from peripheral blood. These receptors were collected from an older man with acute or convalescent COVID-19.

In its sample, this clone was seen once. The rearrangement joins TRBV5-4 to TRBJ1-2; 10 bases match TRBD1. CDR3 length: 18 residues. The V segment lost 3 bases and the J segment 7 bases; nucleotides outside the gene matches: 18. Looked up from germline, CDR1 is SGHNT and CDR2 is YYREEE (reference sequence). CDR3 DNA: TGTGCCAGCAGCTCCCCACCGGGACAGGGGAACGGAGCGGCTGGCTACACCTTC. Its translation is CASSSPPGQGNGAAGYTF.

The V gene is TRBV15, the J gene TRBJ2-7; the D gene is possibly TRBD2 (7 bases). V lost 1 base and J lost 5, with 12 bases in between. Germline V lookup: CDR1 LNHNV, CDR2 YYDKDF (reference sequence). The CDR3 is made up of 14 amino acids. CDR3: CATSRGTGGNEQYF. Written as DNA, the CDR3 is TGTGCCACCAGCAGAGGTACGGGGGGCAACGAGCAGTACTTC.

This clone has only a few counts. The chain carries TRBV3-1 (or the pseudogene TRBV3-2) and TRBJ1-3; D not certain. CDR3 size: 15 residues. Germline-derived CDR1 and CDR2 are LGHDT and YNNKEL (reference sequence). Deletions cut 3 bases from V and 0 bases from J, with 9 bases between. The DNA of the CDR3 is TGTGCCAGCAGCCAGGGTCCGGGCTCTGGAAACACCATATATTTT. It encodes CASSQGPGSGNTIYF.

The rearrangement joins TRBV6-5 to TRBJ2-2, with TRBD2 identical over 8 bases. V shed 7 bases, J shed 2 bases, and the junction held 3 bases outside the gene matches. The CDR3 sequence is 14 residues long. Germline CDR1 is MNHEY and CDR2 is SVGAGI. CDR3 coding DNA: TGTGCCAGCACTACTAGCGGAAACACCGGGGAGCTGTTTTTT. Its translation is CASTTSGNTGELFF.

The chain joins TRBV6-6 to TRBJ1-2; D is possibly TRBD1 (5 bases). Germline assignment: CDR1 MNHNY and CDR2 SVGAGI (reference sequence). Trimming shortened V by 7 bases and J by 8 bases, and 17 bases separated the two germline ends. This CDR3 region has 13 residues. Written as DNA, the CDR3 is TGTGCCAGCAAGGTGGGAGGGGTATCCGGCTACACCTTC. It translates to CASKVGGVSGYTF.

The J gene is TRBJ1-1, the V gene TRBV18; D may be TRBD1 (5 bases). The CDR3 contains 13 residues. CDR1 is KGHSH, CDR2 LQKENI, per germline. Trimming took off 5 bases at V and 7 bases at J, with 14 bases between the two ends. Here the CDR3 reads CASSLDRQNEAFF. CDR3 bases: TGTGCCAGCTCATTAGACCGACAGAATGAAGCTTTCTTT.

This clone has only a few counts. The chain couples TRBV28 to TRBJ1-1; TRBD1 is a possible D gene (5 bases). This CDR3 has 14 residues. Trimming stripped 3 bases from V and 5 bases from J, with 13 bases between. CDR1 and CDR2 (germline): MDHEN, SYDVKM. The CDR3 DNA follows: TGTGCCAGCAGTTTCATAGGGGATCGGACTGAAGCTTTCTTT. Amino acids: CASSFIGDRTEAFF.

The chain uses TRBV20-1 and TRBJ1-1, with D maybe TRBD1 (6 bases). CDR1 and CDR2 from the germline V gene are DFQATT and SNEGSKA (reference sequence). This CDR3 contains 11 residues. The germline V and J ends were trimmed by 0 bases and 10 bases, with 9 bases remaining between them. The CDR3 DNA reads TGCAGTGCTAGAGAGGGACAATCAGCTTTCTTT. The encoded protein is CSAREGQSAFF.

This chain uses TRBV5-1 with TRBJ2-3; 7 bases line up with TRBD2. Germline CDR1 and CDR2: SGHRS and YFSETQ. V was clipped by 3 bases and J by 3 bases; unmatched bases: 1. The CDR3 totals 13 residues. CDR3 sequence (DNA): TGCGCCAGCAGCTCGGGACTAACAGATACGCAGTATTTT. Its protein is CASSSGLTDTQYF.

The chain has TRBV6-1 and TRBJ1-6, with a weak D call TRBD1 (6 bases). V lost 3 bases and J 2 bases, leaving 14 bases between the germline ends. This CDR3 comprises 17 residues. Germline values: CDR1 MNHNS, CDR2 SASEGT. The CDR3 loop is CASSDSRGRTYNSPLHF. In DNA, the CDR3 is TGTGCCAGCAGTGATAGCAGGGGTAGAACCTATAATTCACCCCTCCACTTT.

The chain joins TRBV3-1 (or the pseudogene TRBV3-2) to TRBJ1-2; D gene ambiguous. Germline V gene lookup returns CDR1 LGHDT and CDR2 YNNKEL (reference sequence). V lost 1 base and J lost 5, with 8 bases in between. The CDR3 sequence is 13 residues long. The DNA for the CDR3 is TGTGCCAGCAGCCAAGTGTCCTCGTATGGCTACACCTTC. It translates to CASSQVSSYGYTF.

The J gene is TRBJ2-5, the V gene TRBV5-6; D perhaps matches TRBD2 (6 bases). V lost 3 bases, J lost 2 bases, and 14 bases lay in between. The CDR3 covers 15 residues. The germline gives CDR1 SGHDT, CDR2 YYEEEE. CDR3: CASSSPGLTQETQYF. CDR3 coding DNA: TGTGCCAGCAGCTCCCCGGGACTCACTCAAGAGACCCAGTACTTC.

This chain uses TRBV18 with TRBJ1-1, with D possibly being TRBD1 (6 bases). This CDR3 contains 13 residues. Germline CDR1 reads KGHSH; CDR2 reads LQKENI. Deletions cut 5 bases from V and 6 bases from J, with 13 bases between. CDR3 in amino acids: CASSRQELAEAFF. The CDR3 DNA reads TGTGCCAGCTCAAGACAGGAATTGGCTGAAGCTTTCTTT.

The rearrangement uses TRBV3-1 (or the pseudogene TRBV3-2) and TRBJ2-5; 8 positions agree with TRBD2. Germline-derived CDR1 and CDR2 are LGHDT and YNNKEL (reference sequence). The CDR3 has 14 residues. V lost 4 bases to trimming and J lost 9 bases; unmatched junction nucleotides: 10. The CDR3 reads CASSPPSSGASQYF. The CDR3 nucleotides read TGTGCCAGCAGCCCCCCGAGTAGCGGGGCCTCCCAGTACTTC.

This chain links TRBV6-1 with TRBJ1-1; 7 bases align to TRBD1. V was clipped by 2 bases and J by 4 bases; unmatched bases: 7. Germline CDR1 MNHNS, CDR2 SASEGT. There are 15 residues in the CDR3. CDR3 DNA: TGTGCCAGCAGTGAATACTTCTCAGGGGGCACTGAAGCTTTCTTT. Residues: CASSEYFSGGTEAFF.

The V and J genes are TRBV6-5 and TRBJ1-4; no firm D call. Between the trimmed V and J ends, which lost 10 bases and 3 bases, there was a span of 15 bases. The germline V gene has CDR1 MNHEY and CDR2 SVGAGI. The CDR3 sequence is 14 residues long. As DNA, the CDR3 is TGTGCCACCCGCGGACTTCAACCTAATGAAAAACTGTTTTTT. Residues: CATRGLQPNEKLFF.

The chain has TRBV2 and TRBJ2-4; no reliable D call. CDR1 is SNHLY and CDR2 is FYNNEI in the germline V gene. CDR3 size: 11 residues. V was pared by 4 bases and J by 7 bases, with 5 bases between. The CDR3 loop reads CASSGNNIQYF. CDR3 DNA sequence: TGTGCCAGCAGTGGTAATAACATTCAGTACTTC.

A single count supports this clone. V usage is TRBV19 and J usage is TRBJ1-2; the match to TRBD1 covers 7 bases. The CDR3 contains 13 residues. Germline V gene lookup returns CDR1 LNHDA and CDR2 SQIVND (reference sequence). The trim removed 4 bases at V and 4 bases at J, leaving 3 bases unmatched. This CDR3 is CASSNRGGYGYTF. CDR3 sequence (DNA): TGTGCCAGTAGTAACAGGGGAGGCTATGGCTACACCTTC.

The gene calls are TRBV11-2 and TRBJ1-6; D is perhaps TRBD1 (5 bases). In germline, CDR1 is SGHAT, CDR2 FQNNGV. This CDR3 has 16 residues. V lost 0 bases, J lost 7 bases, and 13 bases lay in between. The CDR3 nucleotides are TGTGCCAGCAGCTTAGAAGGAGGGACGGTGAATTCACCCCTCCACTTT. Its protein product is CASSLEGGTVNSPLHF.

This clone is a singleton in its sample. The chain employs TRBV7-8 and TRBJ1-1; weak D call: TRBD1 (5 bases). The CDR3 is 14 amino acids. Trimming stripped 3 bases from V and 0 bases from J, with 8 bases between. In germline, CDR1 is SGHVS, CDR2 FQNEAQ. The CDR3 sequence is CASSLTDLNTEAFF. CDR3 bases: TGTGCCAGCAGCTTGACAGATTTGAACACTGAAGCTTTCTTT.

The genes are TRBV5-1 and TRBJ2-5; 10 bases agree with TRBD1. The V and J ends lost 4 bases and 3 bases, in that order; junction bases with no gene match: 6. The CDR3 consists of 15 residues. Germline loops: CDR1 SGHRS, CDR2 YFSETQ. The CDR3 region has the DNA TGCGCCAGCAGCGGTGTGACAGGGGGCAAAGAGACCCAGTACTTC. It codes for CASSGVTGGKETQYF. The variable domain in full, with the rest retrieved from reference TRBV5-1 and TRBJ2-5, is KAGVTQTPRYLIKTRGQQVTLSCSPISGHRSVSWYQQTPGQGLQFLFEYFSETQRNKGNFPGRFSGRQFSNSRSEMNVSTLELGDSALYLCASSGVTGGKETQYFGPGTRLLVL.

The chain is built from TRBV6-5 and TRBJ1-2; 7 bases are a match to TRBD1. The CDR3 extends over 12 amino acids. Germline V lookup: CDR1 MNHEY, CDR2 SVGAGI. V was pared by 8 bases and J by 2 bases, with 2 bases of the junction left unmatched. In DNA form, the CDR3 reads TGTGCCAGCCACAGGGGAAACTATGGCTACACCTTC. Its protein product is CASHRGNYGYTF.

This clone was detected once. The V and J genes are TRBV4-1 and TRBJ1-2; TRBD1 might be the D (6 bases). CDR1 and CDR2 (germline): MGHRA, YSYEKL. The V end lost 0 bases, the J end lost 5 bases, and 10 bases lay between the germline ends. This CDR3 comprises 14 residues. The CDR3: CASSQETGAYGYTF. CDR3 coding DNA: TGCGCCAGCAGCCAAGAGACAGGCGCATATGGCTACACCTTC.

The gene calls are TRBV7-8 and TRBJ1-1; TRBD1 is a possible D gene (5 bases). This CDR3 has 11 amino acids. The germline V gene has CDR1 SGHVS and CDR2 FQNEAQ. V dropped 5 bases and J dropped 11 bases, with 12 bases sitting between them. The CDR3 DNA reads TGTGCCAGCAGCCCAGGGTACGGGGCTTTCTTT. It specifies CASSPGYGAFF.

The rearrangement joins TRBV5-4 to TRBJ2-7; 10 positions match TRBD1. The CDR3 length is 15 residues. Germline CDR1 is SGHNT and CDR2 is YYREEE (reference sequence). With V trimmed by 0 bases and J by 6 bases, 6 bases remained unmatched. This CDR3 is CASSLAGTGASEQYF. The CDR3 DNA reads TGTGCCAGCAGCTTGGCTGGGACAGGGGCTTCCGAGCAGTACTTC.

The chain has TRBV19 and TRBJ1-3; D is uncertain. The germline V and J ends were trimmed by 4 bases and 4 bases, with 17 bases remaining between them. The CDR3 extends over 16 amino acids. Germline-derived CDR1 and CDR2 are LNHDA and SQIVND (reference sequence). In nucleotides, the CDR3 is TGTGCCAGTAGTAGGCCCGGAGGGAAAAGGGGAAACACCATATATTTT. Protein: CASSRPGGKRGNTIYF. Based on the CDR3 plus reference TRBV19 and TRBJ1-3, the full variable domain is DGGITQSPKYLFRKEGQNVTLSCEQNLNHDAMYWYRQDPGQGLRLIYYSQIVNDFQKGDIAEGYSVSREKKESFPLTVTSAQKNPTAFYLCASSRPGGKRGNTIYFGEGSWLTVV.

This chain joins TRBV30 and TRBJ2-7, with a tentative D call TRBD1 (5 bases). Looked up from germline, CDR1 is GTSNPN and CDR2 is SVGIG (reference sequence). This CDR3 is 14 amino acids long. V lost 3 bases and J lost 3, with 15 bases in between. The CDR3 region is CAWRGSTDRYEQYF. DNA of the CDR3: TGTGCCTGGAGGGGGTCGACAGACCGCTACGAGCAGTACTTC.

The chain has TRBV20-1 and TRBJ1-5, with D perhaps matching TRBD1 (6 bases). The CDR3 consists of 18 residues. Trimming removed 3 bases at V and 5 bases at J, with 26 bases between. Germline CDR1 reads DFQATT; CDR2 reads SNEGSKA (reference sequence). This CDR3 reads CSASRPDSSVKGYQPQHF. The CDR3 coding sequence is TGCAGTGCTAGTCGCCCGGACAGCTCGGTTAAAGGTTATCAGCCCCAGCATTTT.

J is TRBJ1-4 and V is TRBV10-3; 8 nucleotides line up with TRBD1. Trimming removed 3 bases from V and 0 bases from J; junction bases left unmatched: 3. This CDR3 is built from 16 residues. Germline-derived CDR1 and CDR2 are ENHRY and SYGVKD. The CDR3 DNA sequence: TGTGCCATCAGTGACCCGGGACAGGCAACTAATGAAAAACTGTTTTTT. It codes for CAISDPGQATNEKLFF.

This chain links TRBV5-4 with TRBJ2-1; perhaps TRBD2 as D (6 bases). Germline V gene lookup returns CDR1 SGHNT and CDR2 YYREEE (reference sequence). CDR3 length equals 15 residues. The V end lost 1 base, the J end lost 5 bases, and 13 bases lay between the germline ends. DNA of the CDR3: TGTGCCAGCAGCTTGTTCGGGGGTTACGACAATGAGCAGTTCTTC. It translates to CASSLFGGYDNEQFF. Full variable domain (missing parts from reference TRBV5-4 and TRBJ2-1): ETGVTQSPTHLIKTRGQQVTLRCSSQSGHNTVSWYQQALGQGPQFIFQYYREEENGRGNFPPRFSGLQFPNYSSELNVNALELDDSALYLCASSLFGGYDNEQFFGPGTRLTVL.

The rearrangement uses TRBV5-1 and TRBJ1-1; 10 bases are a match to TRBD1. From germline, CDR1 is SGHRS and CDR2 YFSETQ. The CDR3 is made up of 15 amino acids. Germline trimming cut 3 bases from V and 5 bases from J; bases unmatched to any gene: 7. The CDR3 reads CASSSPDRGYTEAFF. In DNA, the CDR3 is TGCGCCAGCAGCTCTCCGGACAGGGGGTATACTGAAGCTTTCTTT.

This chain links TRBV6-5 with TRBJ2-2, with 7 positions matching TRBD1. The CDR3 is made up of 13 amino acids. CDR1 is MNHEY, CDR2 SVGAGI, per germline. The V gene end was trimmed by 6 bases and the J gene end by 6 bases; junction bases not matched to a gene: 4. The CDR3 spells CASRPGTAGELFF. The DNA for the CDR3 is TGTGCCAGCAGACCGGGGACAGCCGGGGAGCTGTTTTTT.